The T cell receptor (beta chain) described here comes from a study of T cells after yellow fever vaccination (dated by TCRdb to about 2019). At the level of the whole study: Libraries from fractions with low cell numbers were prepared with the SMART-Seq v4 Ultra Low Input RNA kit. To follow T-cell clones before and after both primary and booster YFV17D yellow fever vaccination, bulk TCR alpha and beta repertoires underwent longitudinal sequencing. Two healthy male donors, one aged 18 to 29 and one aged 30 to 39 years, were included in the cohort. Blood was drawn at multiple timepoints before and after primary and secondary immunization, with bulk PBMC replicates and cell subsets isolated. Beyond this particular receptor, the publication reports: Compared with the primary T-cell response, the secondary T-cell response was faster but weaker, reaching its peak on day 5 rather than on day 15. Because abundant contaminating clonotypes from the bulk population could be contained in FACS-sorted repertoires, computational filtering was required. A small share of clonotypes occurred in both CD4 and CD8 compartments, likely arising from convergent recombination. After the booster, most clones that had expanded after primary vaccination were detected again (around 97% of CD4 and more than 80% of CD8), suggesting broad maintenance of memory. The study included only a couple of donors, which limits how far the findings can be generalized.

Synthesis of TCR cDNA relied on 5'RACE template switching, a step that introduced a universal primer site along with unique molecular identifiers. cDNA synthesis was primed from both the TCR alpha and TCR beta constant segments. Library amplification involved two PCR steps, and the second step added sample barcodes and sequencing adapters. Sequencing of the libraries was done on either Illumina HiSeq 2500 (2x100 bp) or NovaSeq (2x150 bp). The original methods were these. MIGEC was used to demultiplex reads and collapse the reads into UMI consensus sequences, and MiXCR was used for V(D)J alignment. Clonotypes responding to the vaccine were identified with edgeR on replicate PBMC samples, with the criteria of FDR below 0.01 and a log2 fold change above 5 up to day 15. CD4 or CD8 identity was assigned to each bulk clonotype according to whether the clonotype was present at higher abundance in the sequenced CD4 repertoire or the sequenced CD8 repertoire. Through fastp at Q25 and MiXCR, TCRdb rebuilt clones from the public reads, retaining in-frame beta chains. A single entry per CDR3 protein holds the most common genes and DNA from its merged rows. TCRdb assigned the V and J calls; the authors' analysis was not used. This sample gives approximately 350,000 distinct CDR3 sequences in total; around a tenth of them show up just once. The ten most abundant clones make up roughly 18% of the sample.

The treatment or condition label, as the study defines it: live attenuated yellow fever vaccine strain. At each blood-draw timepoint, two biological replicates of bulk PBMCs were obtained. PBMCs were isolated from peripheral blood using a standard Ficoll-Paque protocol. RNA was extracted with TriZol from bulk PBMCs, CD4 and CD8 fractions, and dextramer-positive and dextramer-negative fractions. Note on this clonotype: Its antigen specificity is not known. Per-base quality was not reported, and no clone a single base away is much larger than it.

Based on the germline V gene, the CDR1 and CDR2 sequences are LGHNA and YSLEER. The CDR3 starts with the cysteine, ends with the phenylalanine, and has 17 residues. Of the read, only the CDR3 DNA is kept; its 51 bases are in frame from base 1. Cut back by 5 bases and 1 base, the V and J ends lie 20 bases apart. Here the chain combines TRBV4-3 and TRBJ1-2, and the D gene may be TRBD1, 5 bases matching. The source was PBMCs, collected on the day of the first yellow fever vaccination. This TCR came from a man aged 18-30 years who received the YFV17D yellow fever vaccine. The DNA sequence is as follows: TGCGCCAGCAGCGGAAGACAGTTTCACGAGCGTAACTATGGCTACACCTTC. Its protein reads: CASSGRQFHERNYGYTF.